The rows below give T cell receptor beta chains drawn from one sample of a study of beta chain features in type 1 diabetes. Clones were read by immunoSEQ multiplex PCR, and TCRdb kept only the in-frame ones, dropping some. Here the sample spans almost 350,000 clones, about a tenth being singletons. Sequenced: central memory CD4+ T cells from blood. Receptors were obtained from a man aged 25-45 years with type 1 diabetes. CDR3s include the opening cysteine and the closing phenylalanine or tryptophan. The D gene is left open where the match is weak. Expanded clones get a size class; other rows say once, few or many, or leave the size out.

NA	TRBV27	NA	TRBJ1-4	TGTGCCAGCAGTTTGGAGTTCCCCGCCGAAAAACTGTTTTTT	CASSLEFPAEKLFF
NA	TRBV18	many	TRBJ2-3	TGTGCCAGCTCACCCCCGAGCACAGATACGCAGTATTTT	CASSPPSTDTQYF
NA	TRBV10-3	NA	TRBJ1-1	TGTGCCATCACTCGACAGCAGAACACTGAAGCTTTCTTT	CAITRQQNTEAFF
TRBD1	TRBV5-5	NA	TRBJ2-3	TGTGCCAGCAGCTTGGTGGCACAGGGGGTCCCAGATACGCAGTATTTT	CASSLVAQGVPDTQYF
NA	TRBV25-1	NA	TRBJ2-1	TGTGCCAGCAGTCCGGGACACAATTTTTACAATGAGCAGTTCTTC	CASSPGHNFYNEQFF
TRBD1	TRBV6-5	few	TRBJ1-6	TGTGCCAGCAGTTACTCCCTCGCAGGGGGCGGTTCACCCCTCCACTTT	CASSYSLAGGGSPLHF
NA	TRBV7-2	few	TRBJ2-7	TGTGCCAGCAGCGACCGGTTTTACGAGCAGTACTTC	CASSDRFYEQYF
NA	TRBV5-6	NA	TRBJ1-6	TGTGCCAGCAGCGCGGCACCATTGGGGAATTCACCCCTCCACTTT	CASSAAPLGNSPLHF
NA	TRBV5-1	few	TRBJ2-7	TGCGCCAGCAGCTTGGCCACGAATAGGGCTACAACTGAGCAGTACTTC	CASSLATNRATTEQYF
NA	TRBV29-1	few	TRBJ2-7	TGCAGCGCCAGGGAGGAAGAGCAGTACTTC	CSAREEEQYF
NA	TRBV5-1	NA	TRBJ2-7	TGCGCCAGCAGCTTGGAAGGCCAACCGGGATACGAGCAGTACTTC	CASSLEGQPGYEQYF
NA	TRBV29-1	NA	TRBJ2-5	TGCAGCGCAGATGGGGGACACCAAGAGACCCAGTACTTC	CSADGGHQETQYF
NA	TRBV7-2	NA	TRBJ2-1	TGTGCCAGCAGCCCCGAGGGTTCTGGGAGCTACAATGAGCAGTTCTTC	CASSPEGSGSYNEQFF
TRBD1	TRBV27	few	TRBJ2-7	TGTGCCAGCAGACCGGGGACAGGGGTATTTGAGCAGTACTTC	CASRPGTGVFEQYF
TRBD2	TRBV5-4	NA	TRBJ2-3	TGTGCCAGCAGCTACCACGGGGGGGCGGAGACAGATACGCAGTATTTT	CASSYHGGAETDTQYF
NA	TRBV29-1	NA	TRBJ2-3	TGCAGCGTTAAACAGACTAGCACAGATACGCAGTATTTT	CSVKQTSTDTQYF
NA	TRBV5-6	NA	TRBJ2-3	TGTGCCAGCAGCCGAGTAGATACGCAGTATTTT	CASSRVDTQYF
TRBD2	TRBV5-1	few	TRBJ2-7	TGCGCCAGCAGCTTGGTAGGGACTAGCGGCTACGAGCAGTACTTC	CASSLVGTSGYEQYF
NA	TRBV7-9	many	TRBJ1-2	TGTGCCAGCAGCGCCACAGGGATAAACTATGGCTACACCTTC	CASSATGINYGYTF
NA	TRBV9	few	TRBJ2-3	TGTGCCAGCAGCGTAGTGTCCTCCGGGGCAGGAGATACGCAGTATTTT	CASSVVSSGAGDTQYF
NA	TRBV5-6	few	TRBJ2-3	TGTGCCAGCAGCTTACAAGGGCCAGATACGCAGTATTTT	CASSLQGPDTQYF
TRBD2	TRBV5-1	NA	TRBJ2-3	TGCGCCAGCAGCTCCGGGACTAGCGGGGGTAATTGGGATACGCAGTATTTT	CASSSGTSGGNWDTQYF
NA	TRBV7-2	NA	TRBJ2-3	TGTGCCAGCAGCCTGGGGACGGGTTTTGATACGCAGTATTTT	CASSLGTGFDTQYF